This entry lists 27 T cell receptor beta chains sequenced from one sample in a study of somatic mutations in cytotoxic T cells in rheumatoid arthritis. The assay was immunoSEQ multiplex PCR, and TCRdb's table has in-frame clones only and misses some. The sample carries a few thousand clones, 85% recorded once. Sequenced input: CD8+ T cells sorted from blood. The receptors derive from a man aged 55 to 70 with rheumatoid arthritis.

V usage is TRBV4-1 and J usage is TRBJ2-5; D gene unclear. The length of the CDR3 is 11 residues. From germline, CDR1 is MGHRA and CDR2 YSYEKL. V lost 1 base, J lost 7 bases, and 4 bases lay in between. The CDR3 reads CASSQGGTQYF. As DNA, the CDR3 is TGCGCCAGCAGCCAAGGAGGGACCCAGTACTTC.

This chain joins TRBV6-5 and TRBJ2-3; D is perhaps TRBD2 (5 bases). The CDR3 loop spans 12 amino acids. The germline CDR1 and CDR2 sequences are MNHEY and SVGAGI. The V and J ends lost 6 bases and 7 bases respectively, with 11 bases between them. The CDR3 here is CASSPTSHTQYF. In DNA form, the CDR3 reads TGTGCCAGCAGCCCCACTAGTCATACGCAGTATTTT.

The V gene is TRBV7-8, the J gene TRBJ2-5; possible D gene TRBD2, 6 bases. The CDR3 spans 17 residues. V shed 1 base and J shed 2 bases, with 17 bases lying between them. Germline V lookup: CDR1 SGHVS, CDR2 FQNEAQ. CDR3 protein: CASSLERLLAKQETQYF. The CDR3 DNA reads TGTGCCAGCAGCTTAGAGAGGTTACTAGCCAAGCAAGAGACCCAGTACTTC.

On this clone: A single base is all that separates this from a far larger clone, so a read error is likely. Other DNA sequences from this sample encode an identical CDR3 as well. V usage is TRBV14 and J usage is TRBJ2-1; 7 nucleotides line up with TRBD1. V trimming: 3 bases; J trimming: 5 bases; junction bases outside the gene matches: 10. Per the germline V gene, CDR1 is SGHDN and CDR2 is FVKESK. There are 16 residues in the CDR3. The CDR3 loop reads CASSHIPGQGDNEQFF. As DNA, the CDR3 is TGTGCCAGCAGCCACATACCGGGGCAGGGGGACAATGAGCAGTTCTTC. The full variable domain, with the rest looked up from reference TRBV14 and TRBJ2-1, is EAGVTQFPSHSVIEKGQTVTLRCDPISGHDNLYWYRRVMGKEIKFLLHFVKESKQDESGMPNNRFLAERTGGTYSTLKVQPAELEDSGVYFCASSHIPGQGDNEQFFGPGTRLTVL.

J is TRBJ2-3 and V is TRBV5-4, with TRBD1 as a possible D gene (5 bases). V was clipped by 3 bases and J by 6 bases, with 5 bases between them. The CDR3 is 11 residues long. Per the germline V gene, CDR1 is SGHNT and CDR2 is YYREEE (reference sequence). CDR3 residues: CASSSGDTQYF. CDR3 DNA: TGTGCCAGCAGCTCAGGGGATACGCAGTATTTT. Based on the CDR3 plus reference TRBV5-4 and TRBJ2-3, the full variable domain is ETGVTQSPTHLIKTRGQQVTLRCSSQSGHNTVSWYQQALGQGPQFIFQYYREEENGRGNFPPRFSGLQFPNYSSELNVNALELDDSALYLCASSSGDTQYFGPGTRLTVL.

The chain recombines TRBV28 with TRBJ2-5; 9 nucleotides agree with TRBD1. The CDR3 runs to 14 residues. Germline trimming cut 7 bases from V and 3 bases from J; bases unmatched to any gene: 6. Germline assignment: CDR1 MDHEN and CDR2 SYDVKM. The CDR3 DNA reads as TGTGCCAGCAACACGGGACAGGGTGAAGAGACCCAGTACTTC. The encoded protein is CASNTGQGEETQYF. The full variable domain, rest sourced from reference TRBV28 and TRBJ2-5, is DVKVTQSSRYLVKRTGEKVFLECVQDMDHENMFWYRQDPGLGLRLIYFSYDVKMKEKGDIPEGYSVSREKKERFSLILESASTNQTSMYLCASNTGQGEETQYFGPGTRLLVL.

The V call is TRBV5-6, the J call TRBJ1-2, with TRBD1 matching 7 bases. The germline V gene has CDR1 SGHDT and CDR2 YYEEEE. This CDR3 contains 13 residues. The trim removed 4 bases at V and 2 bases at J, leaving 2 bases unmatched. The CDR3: CASSPQGNYGYTF. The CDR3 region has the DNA TGTGCCAGCAGCCCACAGGGGAACTATGGCTACACCTTC.

CDR3 residues: CASSQGEKGELFF. CDR3 nucleotide sequence: TGCGCCAGCAGCCAAGGAGAAAAGGGGGAGCTGTTTTTT. This chain uses TRBV4-1 with TRBJ2-2; unclear D gene. The CDR3 has 13 amino acids. Germline CDR1 reads MGHRA; CDR2 reads YSYEKL. Trimming left V 1 base short and J 8 bases short, with 8 bases between.

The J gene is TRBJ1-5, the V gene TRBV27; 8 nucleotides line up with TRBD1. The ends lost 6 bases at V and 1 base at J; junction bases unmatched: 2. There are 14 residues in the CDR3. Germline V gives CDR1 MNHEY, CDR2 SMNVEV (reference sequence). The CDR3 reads CASRRQGSNQPQHF. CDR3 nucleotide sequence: TGTGCCAGCAGAAGACAGGGGAGCAATCAGCCCCAGCATTTT.

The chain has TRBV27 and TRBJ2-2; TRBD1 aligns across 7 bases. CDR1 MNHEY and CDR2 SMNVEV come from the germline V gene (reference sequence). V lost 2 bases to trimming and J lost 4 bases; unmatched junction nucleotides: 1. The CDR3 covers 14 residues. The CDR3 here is CASSLAGGTGELFF. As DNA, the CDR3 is TGTGCCAGCAGTTTAGCAGGGGGCACCGGGGAGCTGTTTTTT.

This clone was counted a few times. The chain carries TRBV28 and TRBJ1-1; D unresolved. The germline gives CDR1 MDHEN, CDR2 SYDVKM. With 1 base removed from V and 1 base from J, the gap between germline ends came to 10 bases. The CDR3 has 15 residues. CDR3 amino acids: CASSLSFGGNTEAFF. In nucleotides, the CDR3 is TGTGCCAGCAGTTTATCCTTTGGCGGGAACACTGAAGCTTTCTTT.

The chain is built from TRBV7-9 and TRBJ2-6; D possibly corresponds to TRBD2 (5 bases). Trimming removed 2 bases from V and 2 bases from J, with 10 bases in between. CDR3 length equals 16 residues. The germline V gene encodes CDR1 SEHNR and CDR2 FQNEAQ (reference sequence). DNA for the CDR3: TGTGCCAGCAGCTTAACTTTCGGGGCTGGGGCCAACGTCCTGACTTTC. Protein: CASSLTFGAGANVLTF. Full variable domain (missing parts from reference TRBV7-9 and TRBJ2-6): DTGVSQNPRHKITKRGQNVTFRCDPISEHNRLYWYRQTLGQGPEFLTYFQNEAQLEKSRLLSDRFSAERPKGSFSTLEIQRTEQGDSAMYLCASSLTFGAGANVLTFGAGSRLTVL.

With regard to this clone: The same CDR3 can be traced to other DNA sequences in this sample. The CDR3 coding sequence is TGTGCCAGCAGCCAAGGGGGGGTCCCACCCCTCCACTTT. Translating it yields CASSQGGVPPLHF. V gene TRBV4-2 combines with J gene TRBJ1-6; possible D gene TRBD1, 5 bases. The CDR3 is made up of 13 amino acids. From germline, CDR1 is LGHNA and CDR2 YNFKEQ. V dropped 1 base and J dropped 11 bases, with 9 bases sitting between them.

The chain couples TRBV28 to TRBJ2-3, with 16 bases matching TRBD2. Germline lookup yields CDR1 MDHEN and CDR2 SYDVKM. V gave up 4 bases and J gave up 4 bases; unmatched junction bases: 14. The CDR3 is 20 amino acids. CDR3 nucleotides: TGTGCCAGCAGTTCCACCGGGACTAGCGGGGGGGCCTCATCCCCAGATACGCAGTATTTT. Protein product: CASSSTGTSGGASSPDTQYF.

The CDR3 sequence: CAGSGTTKETQYF. As DNA, the CDR3 is TGTGCCGGCTCCGGGACTACTAAAGAGACCCAGTACTTC. This chain joins TRBV2 and TRBJ2-5, with 7 positions matching TRBD2. The CDR3 is 13 residues long. Unmatched junction bases numbered 9, after V lost 11 bases and J lost 3 bases. Germline CDR1 and CDR2: SNHLY and FYNNEI. Drawing the rest from reference TRBV2 and TRBJ2-5, the complete variable domain is EPEVTQTPSHQVTQMGQEVILRCVPISNHLYFYWYRQILGQKVEFLVSFYNNEISEKSEIFDDQFSVERPDGSNFTLKIRSTKLEDSAMYFCAGSGTTKETQYFGPGTRLLVL.

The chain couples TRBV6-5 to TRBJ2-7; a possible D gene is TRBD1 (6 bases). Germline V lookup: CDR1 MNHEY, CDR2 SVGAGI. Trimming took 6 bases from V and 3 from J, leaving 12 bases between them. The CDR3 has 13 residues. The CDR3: CASSTTGYYEQYF. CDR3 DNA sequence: TGTGCCAGCAGCACCACAGGGTACTACGAGCAGTACTTC.

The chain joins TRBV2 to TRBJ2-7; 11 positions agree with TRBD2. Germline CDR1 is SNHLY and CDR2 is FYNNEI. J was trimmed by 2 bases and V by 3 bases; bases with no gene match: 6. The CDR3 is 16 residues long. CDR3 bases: TGTGCCAGCAGTGATCCGACTAGCGGGGACCCCTACGAGCAGTACTTC. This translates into CASSDPTSGDPYEQYF.

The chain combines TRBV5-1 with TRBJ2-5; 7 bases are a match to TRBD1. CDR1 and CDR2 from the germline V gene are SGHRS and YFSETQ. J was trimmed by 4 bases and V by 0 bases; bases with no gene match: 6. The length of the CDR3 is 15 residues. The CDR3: CASSLEGGGGETQYF. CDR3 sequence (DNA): TGCGCCAGCAGCTTGGAAGGGGGCGGAGGAGAGACCCAGTACTTC.

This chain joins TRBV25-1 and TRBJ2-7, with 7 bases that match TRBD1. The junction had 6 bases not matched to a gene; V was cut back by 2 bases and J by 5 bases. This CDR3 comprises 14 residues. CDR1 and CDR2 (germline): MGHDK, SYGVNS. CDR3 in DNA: TGTGCCAGCAGTGAACCCCTCGACAGGGACGAGCAGTACTTC. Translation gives CASSEPLDRDEQYF.

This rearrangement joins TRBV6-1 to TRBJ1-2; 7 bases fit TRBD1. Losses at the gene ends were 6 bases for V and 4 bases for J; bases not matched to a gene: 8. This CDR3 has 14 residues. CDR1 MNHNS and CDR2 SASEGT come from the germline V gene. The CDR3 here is CASRDEGTAYGYTF. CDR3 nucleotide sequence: TGTGCCAGCAGAGACGAAGGGACAGCCTATGGCTACACCTTC.

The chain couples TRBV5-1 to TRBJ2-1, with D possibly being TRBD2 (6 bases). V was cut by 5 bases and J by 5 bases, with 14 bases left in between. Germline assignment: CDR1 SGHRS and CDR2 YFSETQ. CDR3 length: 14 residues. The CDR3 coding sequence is TGCGCCAGCAGTAATTTCGAGCGGGACAATGAGCAGTTCTTC. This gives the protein CASSNFERDNEQFF.

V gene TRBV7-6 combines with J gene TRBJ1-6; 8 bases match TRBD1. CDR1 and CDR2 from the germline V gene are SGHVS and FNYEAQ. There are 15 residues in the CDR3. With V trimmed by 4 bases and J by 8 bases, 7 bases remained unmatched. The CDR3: CASSSRTGLDSPLHF. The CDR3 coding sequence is TGTGCCAGCAGCTCTCGGACAGGGTTGGATTCACCCCTCCACTTT.

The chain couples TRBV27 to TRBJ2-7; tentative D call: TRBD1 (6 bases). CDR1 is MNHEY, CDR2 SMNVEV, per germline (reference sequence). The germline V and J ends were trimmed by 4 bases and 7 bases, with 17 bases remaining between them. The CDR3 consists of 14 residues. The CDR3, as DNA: TGTGCCAGCAGTTCCCTGGGACATGCCAGAGAGCAGTACTTC. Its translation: CASSSLGHAREQYF.

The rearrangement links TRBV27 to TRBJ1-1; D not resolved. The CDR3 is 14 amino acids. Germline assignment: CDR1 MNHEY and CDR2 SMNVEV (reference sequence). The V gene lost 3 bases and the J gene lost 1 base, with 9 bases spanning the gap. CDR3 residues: CASSFGVSNTEAFF. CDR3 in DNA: TGTGCCAGCAGTTTCGGAGTCTCGAACACTGAAGCTTTCTTT.

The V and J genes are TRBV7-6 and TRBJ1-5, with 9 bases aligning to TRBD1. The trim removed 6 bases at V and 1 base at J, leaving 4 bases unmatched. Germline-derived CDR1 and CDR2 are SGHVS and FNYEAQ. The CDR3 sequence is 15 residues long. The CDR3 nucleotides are TGTGCCAGCAGTACAGGGGGCGGGAGCAATCAGCCCCAGCATTTT. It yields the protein CASSTGGGSNQPQHF.

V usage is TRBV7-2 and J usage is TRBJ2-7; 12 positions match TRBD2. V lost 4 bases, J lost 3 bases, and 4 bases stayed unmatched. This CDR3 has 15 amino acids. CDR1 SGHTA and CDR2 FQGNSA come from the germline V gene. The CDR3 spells CASSYTSGGFYEQYV. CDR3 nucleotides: TGTGCCAGCAGCTACACTAGCGGGGGGTTCTACGAGCAGTACGTC.

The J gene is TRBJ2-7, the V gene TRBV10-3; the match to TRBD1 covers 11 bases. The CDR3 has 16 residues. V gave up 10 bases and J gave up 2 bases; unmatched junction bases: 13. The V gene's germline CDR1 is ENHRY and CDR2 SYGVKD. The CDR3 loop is CATAPGTGGNPYEQYF. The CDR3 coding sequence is TGTGCCACCGCGCCGGGGACAGGGGGAAACCCCTACGAGCAGTACTTC.